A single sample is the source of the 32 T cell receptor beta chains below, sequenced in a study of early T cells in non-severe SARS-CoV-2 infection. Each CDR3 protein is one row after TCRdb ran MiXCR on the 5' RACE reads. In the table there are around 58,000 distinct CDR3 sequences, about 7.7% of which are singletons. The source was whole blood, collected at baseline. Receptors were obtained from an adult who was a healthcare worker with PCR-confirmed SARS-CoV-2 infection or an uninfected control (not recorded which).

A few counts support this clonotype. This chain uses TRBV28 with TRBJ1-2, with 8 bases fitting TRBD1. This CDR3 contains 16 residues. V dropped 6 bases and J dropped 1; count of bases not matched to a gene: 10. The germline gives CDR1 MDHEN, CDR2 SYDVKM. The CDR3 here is CASSPGGQGDNYGYTF. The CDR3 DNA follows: TGTGCCAGCAGCCCAGGGGGCCAGGGGGATAACTATGGCTACACCTTC.

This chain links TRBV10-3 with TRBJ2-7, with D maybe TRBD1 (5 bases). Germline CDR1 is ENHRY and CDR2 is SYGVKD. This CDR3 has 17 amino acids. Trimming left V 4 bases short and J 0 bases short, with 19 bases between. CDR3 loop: CAISGMGRAGPSYEQYF. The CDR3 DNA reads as TGTGCCATCAGTGGGATGGGTCGCGCAGGGCCCTCCTACGAGCAGTACTTC.

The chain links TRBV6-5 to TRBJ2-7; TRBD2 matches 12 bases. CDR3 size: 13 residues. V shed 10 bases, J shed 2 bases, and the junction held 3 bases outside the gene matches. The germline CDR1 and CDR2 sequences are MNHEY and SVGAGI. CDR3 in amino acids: CATRLAGAYEQYF. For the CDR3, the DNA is TGTGCCACCCGACTAGCGGGAGCCTACGAGCAGTACTTC.

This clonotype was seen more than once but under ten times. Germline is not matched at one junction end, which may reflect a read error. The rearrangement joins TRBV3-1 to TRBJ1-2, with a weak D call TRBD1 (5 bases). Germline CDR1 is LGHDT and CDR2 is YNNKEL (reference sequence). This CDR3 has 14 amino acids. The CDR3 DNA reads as TGTGCCAGCAGCAAAGAAGGGGAGGCCTATGGCTACACCTTC. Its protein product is CASSKEGEAYGYTF.

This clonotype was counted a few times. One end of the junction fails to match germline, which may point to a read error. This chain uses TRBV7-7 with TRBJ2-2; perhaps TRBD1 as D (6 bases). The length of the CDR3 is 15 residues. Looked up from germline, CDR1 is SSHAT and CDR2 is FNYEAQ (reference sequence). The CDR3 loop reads CASSPDRGYTGELFF. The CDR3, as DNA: TGTGCTAGCAGCCCGGACAGAGGATACACCGGGGAGCTGTTTTTT.

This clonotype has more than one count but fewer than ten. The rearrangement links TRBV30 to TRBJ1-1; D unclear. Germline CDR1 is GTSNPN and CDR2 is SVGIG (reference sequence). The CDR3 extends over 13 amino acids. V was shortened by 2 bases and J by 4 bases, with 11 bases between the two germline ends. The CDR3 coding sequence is TGTGCCTGGAGTATCGGCAGCGGCACTGAAGCTTTCTTT. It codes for CAWSIGSGTEAFF.

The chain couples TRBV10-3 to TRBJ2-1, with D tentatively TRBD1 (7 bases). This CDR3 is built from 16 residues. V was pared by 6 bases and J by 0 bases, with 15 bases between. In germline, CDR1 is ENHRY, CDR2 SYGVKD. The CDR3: CAIRPGGLSSYNEQFF. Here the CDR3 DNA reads TGTGCCATCAGGCCAGGGGGGTTGAGCTCCTACAATGAGCAGTTCTTC.

The CDR3 protein is CASSLGDSGNTIYF. The CDR3 nucleotides read TGCGCCAGCAGCCTGGGAGACTCTGGAAACACCATATATTTT. The chain combines TRBV5-1 with TRBJ1-3; D gene unclear. Trimming removed 4 bases at V and 0 bases at J, with 8 bases between. Germline-derived CDR1 and CDR2 are SGHRS and YFSETQ. The CDR3 runs 14 residues.

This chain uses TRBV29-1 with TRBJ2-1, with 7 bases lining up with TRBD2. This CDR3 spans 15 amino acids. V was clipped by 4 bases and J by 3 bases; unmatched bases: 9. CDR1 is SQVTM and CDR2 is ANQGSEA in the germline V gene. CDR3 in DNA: TGCAGCGTTGTCAGTACCAGCGGGATCTACAATGAGCAGTTCTTC. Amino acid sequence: CSVVSTSGIYNEQFF.

The CDR3 coding sequence is TGTGCCTGGAGCGACGACATTCACCTCCACTTT. It specifies CAWSDDIHLHF. This rearrangement joins TRBV30 to TRBJ1-6; D not certain. V gave up 3 bases and J gave up 15 bases, with 12 bases separating them. This CDR3 contains 11 residues. CDR1 is GTSNPN and CDR2 is SVGIG in the germline V gene (reference sequence).

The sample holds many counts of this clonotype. The CDR3 sequence: CASSPGQGATGANVLTF. The CDR3 coding sequence is TGTGCCAGCAGTCCCGGACAGGGGGCAACTGGGGCCAACGTCCTGACTTTC. V and J are TRBV27 and TRBJ2-6; TRBD1 aligns across 11 bases. This CDR3 comprises 17 residues. Losses at the gene ends were 5 bases for V and 2 bases for J; bases not matched to a gene: 5. Germline values: CDR1 MNHEY, CDR2 SMNVEV (reference sequence).

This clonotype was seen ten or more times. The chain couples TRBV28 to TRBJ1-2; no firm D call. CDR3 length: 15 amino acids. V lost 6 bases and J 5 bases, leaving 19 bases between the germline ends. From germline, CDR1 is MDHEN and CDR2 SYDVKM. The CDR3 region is CASSRTVGGHYGYTF. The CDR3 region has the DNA TGTGCCAGCAGCAGAACGGTTGGTGGTCATTATGGCTACACCTTC.

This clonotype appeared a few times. In nucleotides, the CDR3 is TGTGCCAGCAGTGAAGAGGGGGCCGGTTATGGCTACACCTTC. Translating it yields CASSEEGAGYGYTF. J is TRBJ1-2 and V is TRBV2; 7 bases are shared with TRBD1. Unmatched junction bases numbered 4, after V lost 1 base and J lost 5 bases. CDR1 is SNHLY and CDR2 is FYNNEI in the germline V gene. There are 14 residues in the CDR3. The full variable domain, in which reference TRBV2 and TRBJ1-2 provide the parts outside the CDR3, is EPEVTQTPSHQVTQMGQEVILRCVPISNHLYFYWYRQILGQKVEFLVSFYNNEISEKSEIFDDQFSVERPDGSNFTLKIRSTKLEDSAMYFCASSEEGAGYGYTFGSGTRLTVV.

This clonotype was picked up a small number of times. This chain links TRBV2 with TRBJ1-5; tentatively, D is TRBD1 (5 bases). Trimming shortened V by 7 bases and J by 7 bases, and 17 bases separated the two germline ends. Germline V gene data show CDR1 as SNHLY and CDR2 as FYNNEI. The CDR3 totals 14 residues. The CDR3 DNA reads TGTGCCAGCAAGCCAGGGAGGGCAGGGCAGCCCCAGCATTTT. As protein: CASKPGRAGQPQHF.

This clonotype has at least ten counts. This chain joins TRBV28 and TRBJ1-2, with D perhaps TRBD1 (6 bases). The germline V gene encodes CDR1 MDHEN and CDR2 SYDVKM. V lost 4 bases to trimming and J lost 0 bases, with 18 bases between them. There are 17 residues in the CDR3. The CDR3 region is CASSSSQGAGANYGYTF. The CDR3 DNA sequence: TGTGCCAGCAGTTCTAGTCAGGGCGCAGGGGCTAACTATGGCTACACCTTC.

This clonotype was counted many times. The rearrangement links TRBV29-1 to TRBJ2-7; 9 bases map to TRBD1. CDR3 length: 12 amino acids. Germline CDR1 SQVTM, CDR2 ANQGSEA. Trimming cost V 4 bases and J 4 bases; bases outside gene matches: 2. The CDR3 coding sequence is TGCAGCGTTGTAGACAGGGGGTACGAGCAGTACTTC. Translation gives CSVVDRGYEQYF.

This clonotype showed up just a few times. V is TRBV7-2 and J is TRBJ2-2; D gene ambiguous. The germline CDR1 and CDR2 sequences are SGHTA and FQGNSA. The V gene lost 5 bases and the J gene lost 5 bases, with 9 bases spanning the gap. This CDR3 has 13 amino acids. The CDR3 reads CASSQTFTGELFF. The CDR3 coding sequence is TGTGCCAGCAGCCAAACTTTTACCGGGGAGCTGTTTTTT. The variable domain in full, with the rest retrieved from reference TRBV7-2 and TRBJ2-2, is GAGVSQSPSNKVTEKGKDVELRCDPISGHTALYWYRQSLGQGLEFLIYFQGNSAPDKSGLPSDRFSAERTGGSVSTLTIQRTQQEDSAVYLCASSQTFTGELFFGEGSRLTVL.

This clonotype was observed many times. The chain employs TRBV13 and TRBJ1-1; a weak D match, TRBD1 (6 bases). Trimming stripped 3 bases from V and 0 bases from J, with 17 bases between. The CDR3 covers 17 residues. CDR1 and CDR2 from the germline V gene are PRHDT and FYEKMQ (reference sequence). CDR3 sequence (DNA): TGTGCCAGCAGCTTCCCCGGGGGCCAGGGTATGAACACTGAAGCTTTCTTT. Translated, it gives CASSFPGGQGMNTEAFF.

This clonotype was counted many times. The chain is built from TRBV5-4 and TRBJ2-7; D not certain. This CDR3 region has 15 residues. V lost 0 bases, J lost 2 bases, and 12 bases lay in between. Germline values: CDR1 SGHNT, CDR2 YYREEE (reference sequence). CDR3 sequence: CASSLGTGGAYEQYF. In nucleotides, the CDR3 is TGTGCCAGCAGCTTGGGGACCGGTGGGGCCTACGAGCAGTACTTC. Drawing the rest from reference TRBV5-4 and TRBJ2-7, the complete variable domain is ETGVTQSPTHLIKTRGQQVTLRCSSQSGHNTVSWYQQALGQGPQFIFQYYREEENGRGNFPPRFSGLQFPNYSSELNVNALELDDSALYLCASSLGTGGAYEQYFGPGTRLTVT.

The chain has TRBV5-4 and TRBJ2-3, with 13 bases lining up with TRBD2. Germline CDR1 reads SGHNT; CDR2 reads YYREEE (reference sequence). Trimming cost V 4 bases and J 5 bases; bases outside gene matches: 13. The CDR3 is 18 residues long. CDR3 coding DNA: TGTGCCAGCAGCCTCGGACTAGCGGGAGTTGGTTATAAAGATACGCAGTATTTT. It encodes CASSLGLAGVGYKDTQYF.

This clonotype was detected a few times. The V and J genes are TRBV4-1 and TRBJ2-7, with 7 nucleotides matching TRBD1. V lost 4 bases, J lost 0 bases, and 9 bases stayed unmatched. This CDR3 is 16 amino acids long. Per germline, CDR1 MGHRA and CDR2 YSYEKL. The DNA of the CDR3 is TGCGCCAGCAGCCTCACCCAGGGGGACAGCTCCTACGAGCAGTACTTC. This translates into CASSLTQGDSSYEQYF.

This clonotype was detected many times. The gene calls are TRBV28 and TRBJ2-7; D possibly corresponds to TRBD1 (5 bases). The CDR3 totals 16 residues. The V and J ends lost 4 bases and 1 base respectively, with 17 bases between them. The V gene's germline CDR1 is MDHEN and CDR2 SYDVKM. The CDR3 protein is CASSSTSWGRSYEQYF. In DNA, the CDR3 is TGTGCCAGCAGTTCAACCTCGTGGGGCAGGTCCTACGAGCAGTACTTC. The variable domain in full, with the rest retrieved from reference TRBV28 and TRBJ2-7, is DVKVTQSSRYLVKRTGEKVFLECVQDMDHENMFWYRQDPGLGLRLIYFSYDVKMKEKGDIPEGYSVSREKKERFSLILESASTNQTSMYLCASSSTSWGRSYEQYFGPGTRLTVT.

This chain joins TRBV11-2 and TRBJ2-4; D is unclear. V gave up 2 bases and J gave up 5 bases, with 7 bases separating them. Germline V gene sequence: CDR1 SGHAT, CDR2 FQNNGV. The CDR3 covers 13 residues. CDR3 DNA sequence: TGTGCCAGCAGCTTATCTCAGCAAAACATTCAGTACTTC. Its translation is CASSLSQQNIQYF.

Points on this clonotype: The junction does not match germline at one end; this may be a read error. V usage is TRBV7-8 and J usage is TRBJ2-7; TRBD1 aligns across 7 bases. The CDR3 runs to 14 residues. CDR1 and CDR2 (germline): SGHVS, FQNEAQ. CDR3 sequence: CASSPRPTGEKSRF. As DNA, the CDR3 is TGTGCCAGCAGCCCACGGCCAACAGGGGAAAAATCACGGTTC.

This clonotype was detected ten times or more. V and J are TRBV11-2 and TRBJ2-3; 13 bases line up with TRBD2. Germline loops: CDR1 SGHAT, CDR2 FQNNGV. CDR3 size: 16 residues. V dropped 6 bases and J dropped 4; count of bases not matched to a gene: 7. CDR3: CASSLLTSGRSDTQYF. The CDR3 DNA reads TGTGCCAGCAGTTTACTGACTAGCGGGAGGTCAGATACGCAGTATTTT.

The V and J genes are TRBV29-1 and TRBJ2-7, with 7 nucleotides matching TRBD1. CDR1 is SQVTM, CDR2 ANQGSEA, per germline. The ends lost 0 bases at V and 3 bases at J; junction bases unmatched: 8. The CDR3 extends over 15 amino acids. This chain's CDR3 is CSVEDARGQSYEQYF. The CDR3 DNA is TGCAGCGTTGAAGACGCGAGGGGACAGAGCTACGAGCAGTACTTC.

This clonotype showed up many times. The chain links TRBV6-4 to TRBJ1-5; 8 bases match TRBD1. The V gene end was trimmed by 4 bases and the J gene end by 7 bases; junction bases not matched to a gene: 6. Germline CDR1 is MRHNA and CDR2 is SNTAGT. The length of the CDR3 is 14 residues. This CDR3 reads CASSATGGGQPQHF. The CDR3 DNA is TGTGCCAGCAGTGCAACAGGGGGTGGCCAGCCCCAGCATTTT.

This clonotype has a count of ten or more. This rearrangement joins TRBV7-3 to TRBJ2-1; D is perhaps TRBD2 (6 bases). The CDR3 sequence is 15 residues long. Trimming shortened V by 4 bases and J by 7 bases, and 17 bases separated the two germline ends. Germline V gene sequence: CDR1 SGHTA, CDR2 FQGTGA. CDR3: CASSSTRRGTNEQFF. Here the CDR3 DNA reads TGTGCCAGCAGCTCGACTAGGAGGGGCACTAATGAGCAGTTCTTC. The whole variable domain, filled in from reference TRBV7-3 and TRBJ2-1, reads GAGVSQTPSNKVTEKGKYVELRCDPISGHTALYWYRQSLGQGPEFLIYFQGTGAADDSGLPNDRFFAVRPEGSVSTLKIQRTERGDSAVYLCASSSTRRGTNEQFFGPGTRLTVL.

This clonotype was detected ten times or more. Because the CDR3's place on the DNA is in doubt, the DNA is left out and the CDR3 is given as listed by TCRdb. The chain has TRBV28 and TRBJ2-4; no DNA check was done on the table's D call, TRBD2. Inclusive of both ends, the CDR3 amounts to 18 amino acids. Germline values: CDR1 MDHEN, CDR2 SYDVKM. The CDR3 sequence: CASSTSGLNFLAKNIQYF.

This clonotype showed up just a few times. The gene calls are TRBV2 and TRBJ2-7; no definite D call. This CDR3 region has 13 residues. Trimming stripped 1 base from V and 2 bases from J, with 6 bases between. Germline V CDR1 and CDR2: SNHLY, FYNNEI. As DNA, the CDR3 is TGTGCCAGCAGTGAAGGTGGTCCCTACGAGCAGTACTTC. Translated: CASSEGGPYEQYF.

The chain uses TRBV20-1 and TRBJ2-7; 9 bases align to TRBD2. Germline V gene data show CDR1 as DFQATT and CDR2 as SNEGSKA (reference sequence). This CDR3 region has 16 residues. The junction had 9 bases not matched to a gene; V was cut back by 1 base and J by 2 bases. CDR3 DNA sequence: TGCAGTGCTAGAGTTATTCTTAGCGGGGGCCCCTACGAGCAGTACTTC. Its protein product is CSARVILSGGPYEQYF.

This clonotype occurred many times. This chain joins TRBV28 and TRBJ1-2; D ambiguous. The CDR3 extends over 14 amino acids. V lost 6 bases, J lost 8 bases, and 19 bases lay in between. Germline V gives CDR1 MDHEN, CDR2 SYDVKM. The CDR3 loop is CASSRRFSPRGYTF. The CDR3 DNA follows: TGTGCCAGCAGCCGGAGGTTCAGTCCGCGAGGCTACACCTTC.